This T cell receptor beta chain was observed in a study of T cell responses to AZD1222 COVID-19 vaccine. Findings and limits, study-wide: Epitopes outside B.1.351 and B.1.1.7 mutated regions reportedly drew nearly half of spike TCRs. Most donors were white British and more were female, and clonal diversity was possibly underestimated. Only a handful of people who got AZD1222 tested seropositive at baseline.

On this clone itself: Its antigen is unidentified.

Generated by immunoSEQ multiplex PCR, the TCRdb table keeps only in-frame clones and is missing some. The repertoire consists of roughly 56,000 clones, with about four fifths occurring once and the leading ten covering 20% to 30%. This clonotype originated in an adult who received the AZD1222 COVID-19 vaccine. The material was peripheral blood, obtained 28 days after the second AZD1222 dose.

Here the CDR3 reads CASSTGLAGVWKAYEQYF. The DNA of the CDR3 is TGTGCCAGCAGTACGGGACTAGCGGGAGTTTGGAAGGCCTACGAGCAGTACTTC. The chain is built from TRBV6-2 or TRBV6-3 and TRBJ2-7; 14 positions match TRBD2. The CDR3 has 18 amino acids. CDR1 is MNHEY, CDR2 SVGEGT, per germline. With V trimmed by 5 bases and J by 2 bases, 11 bases remained unmatched.